This TCR beta chain was found in a study of blood T cell repertoires in COVID-19. Between the trimmed V and J ends, which lost 3 bases and 7 bases, there was a span of 12 bases. The CDR3 covers 14 residues. Germline loops: CDR1 PRHDT, CDR2 FYEKMQ (reference sequence). The protocol was immunoSEQ multiplex PCR, while the TCRdb copy is restricted to in-frame clones and leaves out a portion. Of roughly 95,000 clones listed, about 86% are singletons. The V and J genes are TRBV13 and TRBJ1-4; TRBD1 might be the D (5 bases). Sequencing used peripheral blood. This sequence originates from a man aged 55 to 70 with acute or convalescent COVID-19. The CDR3: CASSFSRGSEKLFF. CDR3 nucleotides: TGTGCCAGCAGCTTTTCACGGGGGAGTGAAAAACTGTTTTTT.